The 2 T cell receptor beta chains below come from one sample, sequenced in a study of cytomegalovirus exposure and HLA in healthy donors. Primers for the PCR totalled 60 Vbeta and 13 Jbeta. Sequenced by immunoSEQ multiplex PCR; TCRdb stores in-frame clones only, minus some. The data hold roughly 120,000 clones, with 80% to 85% observed a single time. The sample consisted of PBMCs. The receptors come from a human donor in good health.

The sample holds a few counts of this clone. This chain uses TRBV5-1 with TRBJ1-4; the match to TRBD1 covers 7 bases. The CDR3 is 14 residues long. CDR1 and CDR2 from the germline V gene are SGHRS and YFSETQ. The V gene end was trimmed by 0 bases and the J gene end by 8 bases; junction bases not matched to a gene: 4. The CDR3 spells CASSLEQGMEKLFF. CDR3 nucleotides: TGCGCCAGCAGCTTGGAACAGGGGATGGAAAAACTGTTTTTT. The variable domain in full, with the rest retrieved from reference TRBV5-1 and TRBJ1-4, is KAGVTQTPRYLIKTRGQQVTLSCSPISGHRSVSWYQQTPGQGLQFLFEYFSETQRNKGNFPGRFSGRQFSNSRSEMNVSTLELGDSALYLCASSLEQGMEKLFFGSGTQLSVL.

CDR3 DNA: TGTGCCAGCAGCCTTCCCGGGACTAGGTTCAATGAGCAGTTCTTC. Translating gives CASSLPGTRFNEQFF. The V and J genes are TRBV7-9 and TRBJ2-1; 8 bases align to TRBD2. V shed 5 bases and J 6 bases; nucleotides not matched to a gene: 9. Germline loops: CDR1 SEHNR, CDR2 FQNEAQ (reference sequence). The CDR3 contains 15 residues.